This is a list of T cell receptor beta chains from one sample in a study of T cells in Graves' hyperthyroidism and ophthalmopathy. TCRdb passed the multiplex PCR reads through MiXCR, listing each CDR3 protein once. The data hold hundreds of thousands of distinct CDR3 sequences, with 45% observed a single time. The sequenced material came from peripheral blood or thyroid tissue (not recorded which). These receptors were collected from an adult man with Graves' disease, either hyperthyroidism or ophthalmopathy (not recorded which). CDR3s include the opening cysteine and the closing phenylalanine or tryptophan. Not all rows give a size; the values are once, few, many and, for expanded clones, a class.

clone_size | v_call | cdr3_aa
NA | TRBV6-5 | CASSLDGGISGNTIYF
many | TRBV25-1 | CASEGGEGRREQYF
many | TRBV29-1 | CSVATSIDYGYTF
NA | TRBV5-1 | CATKTSGRANTGELFF
NA | TRBV7-9 | CASSLDRFSGDGYTF
few | TRBV20-1 | CSARGARDEKLFF
NA | TRBV2 | CASTATIWRSNSPLHF
NA | TRBV20-1 | CSASGGSETQYF
few | TRBV2 | CASSPQTPNYGYTF
many | TRBV5-5 | CASSIQGVGYTF
NA | TRBV7-6 | CASSSLRGGQETQYF
few | TRBV9 | CASSPRDSGIQPQHF
once | TRBV29-1 | CSLARELGAEAFF
few | TRBV6-6 | CASSYSGYTF
NA | TRBV5-1 | CASSLAGLSNQPQHF
NA | TRBV5-1 | CASNPQSSADGYTF
NA | TRBV7-9 | CASSVSTGSNPYEQYF
NA | TRBV2 | CASEISSGFEHF
NA | TRBV2 | CASRRVYSGNTIYF
many | TRBV12-3/TRBV12-4 | CASRSGTGTYGYTF
NA | TRBV29-1 | CSLGQATNTEAFF
few | TRBV7-2 | CASSLYRGQQPQHF
once | TRBV11-1 | CASSLPTGGEETQYF
NA | TRBV7-9 | CASSDRPSESF
NA | TRBV19 | CASSSRQGLQPQHF
many | TRBV20-1 | CSSQGTYEQYF
NA | TRBV6-1 | CASSTTGTTTETFF
NA | TRBV20-1 | CSARVAKAGGKETQYF
many | TRBV10-3 | CAISPGTADSPLHF
NA | TRBV7-9 | CASSLGRGRVDEQYF
many | TRBV29-1 | CSVSTGQETQYF
NA | TRBV24-1 | CATSDTGRVVETQYF
NA | TRBV29-1 | CSVGTHATISGQYF
NA | TRBV10-3 | CAISAGGQGGYGYTF
NA | TRBV29-1 | CSVRTGSSYTF
few | TRBV2 | CASKGQDLNTEAFF
few | TRBV7-9 | CASSLEGRKPYEQYF
few | TRBV7-9 | CASSLTGVAFF
NA | TRBV29-1 | CSRWTSGSPKQYF
NA | TRBV20-1 | CSAQTGSNQPQHF
NA | TRBV9 | CASSVEDISPNTEAFF
few | TRBV19 | CASSLRLGYEQYF
NA | TRBV5-1 | CASSLGSGRPYGYTF
NA | TRBV2 | CASSEREEKLFF
NA | TRBV2 | CASTRAGGGTEAFF
few | TRBV7-3 | CASSDGVVGGGGETQYF
NA | TRBV7-2 | CASSLAFRGGDQPQHF
few | TRBV7-2 | CASSQGLAGGEETQYF
NA | TRBV7-2 | CASSEPQGVEAFF
NA | TRBV6-2/TRBV6-3 | CASSPRRNYRDRANQPQHF
few | TRBV9 | CASSVVGRGKNPEAFF
NA | TRBV24-1 | CATSDLDANYAYTF
once | TRBV7-3 | CAWSVGDGNTEAFF
many | TRBV9 | CASSQGLAGVETQYF
many | TRBV2 | CASSRDGAVVFF
many | TRBV20-1 | CSANRVGRTEAFF
NA | TRBV14 | CASSQNSGRNSPLHF
NA | TRBV7-2 | CASSSTGGSGSPLHF
NA | TRBV12-3/TRBV12-4 | CASSLRTETNEKLFF